A selection of T cell receptor beta chains follows, all from one sample in a study of T cells in Graves' hyperthyroidism and ophthalmopathy. MiXCR, applied by TCRdb to the multiplex PCR reads, yields one record per CDR3 protein. The sample includes approximately 510,000 distinct CDR3 sequences, less than 25% of them seen just once. The sequenced sample consisted of blood. These receptors were collected from a young man with Graves' hyperthyroidism. Each CDR3 is given with its conserved first and last residue. D genes are given only for firm matches. Some rows mark clone size as missing; the rest say once, few, many or name a class of expanded clone.

size: few
V: TRBV4-1
J: TRBJ2-7
D: NA
length: 11
CDR3: CASSHGNEQYF
DNA: TGCGCCAGCAGCCACGGGAACGAGCAGTACTTC

size: many
V: TRBV5-1
J: TRBJ2-2
D: NA
length: 14
CDR3: CASSRDTNTGELFF
DNA: TGCGCCAGCAGCCGGGACACCAACACCGGGGAGCTGTTTTTT

size: many
V: TRBV27
J: TRBJ2-5
D: TRBD2
length: 17
CDR3: CASSAGATSGVQETQYF
DNA: TGTGCCAGCAGTGCTGGGGCCACTAGCGGAGTTCAAGAGACCCAGTACTTC

size: many
V: TRBV7-6
J: TRBJ1-1
D: NA
length: 15
CDR3: CASNPRPGIPTEAFF
DNA: TGTGCCAGCAACCCTCGCCCAGGGATCCCCACTGAAGCTTTCTTT

size: many
V: TRBV12-3/TRBV12-4
J: TRBJ1-3
D: NA
length: 18
CDR3: CASSFVRASRDLGNTIYF
DNA: TGTGCCAGCAGTTTTGTGAGGGCCTCGAGGGATCTTGGAAACACCATATATTTT

size: few
V: TRBV28
J: TRBJ2-5
D: NA
length: 13
CDR3: CASTLGGQETQYF
DNA: TGTGCCAGCACCCTGGGGGGCCAAGAGACCCAGTACTTC

size: many
V: TRBV3-1
J: TRBJ2-7
D: TRBD1
length: 14
CDR3: CASSPGQGAGEQYF
DNA: TGTGCCAGCAGCCCGGGACAGGGGGCGGGCGAGCAGTACTTC

size: many
V: TRBV12-3/TRBV12-4
J: TRBJ1-6
D: TRBD1
length: 16
CDR3: CASRKDRAGRYSPLHF
DNA: TGTGCCAGCAGGAAGGACAGGGCCGGGAGGTATTCACCCCTCCACTTT

size: few
V: TRBV6-5
J: TRBJ1-1
D: NA
length: 13
CDR3: CASSYGGRREAFF
DNA: TGTGCCAGCAGTTACGGGGGGAGACGTGAAGCTTTCTTT

size: many
V: TRBV9
J: TRBJ2-7
D: TRBD1
length: 15
CDR3: CASSRGTGVDYEQYF
DNA: TGTGCCAGCAGCCGAGGGACAGGGGTTGACTACGAGCAGTACTTC

size: NA
V: TRBV12-3/TRBV12-4
J: TRBJ2-7
D: TRBD2
length: 15
CDR3: CASRDSGRSSYEQYF
DNA: TGTGCCAGCAGAGATAGCGGGAGGAGCTCCTACGAGCAGTACTTC

size: NA
V: TRBV6-1
J: TRBJ2-7
D: NA
length: 12
CDR3: CASSTRVYEQYF
DNA: TGTGCCAGCAGTACCAGGGTCTACGAGCAGTACTTC

size: NA
V: TRBV28
J: TRBJ2-7
D: TRBD1
length: 14
CDR3: CASSFGTGIVEQYF
DNA: TGTGCCAGCAGTTTCGGGACAGGGATAGTGGAGCAGTACTTC

size: many
V: TRBV7-9
J: TRBJ2-5
D: NA
length: 13
CDR3: CASSLDTTETQYF
DNA: TGTGCCAGCAGCTTGGACACCACAGAGACCCAGTACTTC

size: many
V: TRBV5-1
J: TRBJ2-7
D: TRBD1
length: 17
CDR3: CASSLGPIGTGDNEQYF
DNA: TGCGCCAGCAGCTTGGGACCCATAGGGACAGGGGACAACGAGCAGTACTTC

size: few
V: TRBV20-1
J: TRBJ2-3
D: NA
length: 17
CDR3: CSAAATGTNLYTDTQYF
DNA: TGCAGTGCGGCAGCCACCGGGACCAATCTTTACACAGATACGCAGTATTTT

size: NA
V: TRBV4-1
J: TRBJ2-2
D: NA
length: 19
CDR3: CSSSQDSGVVASWAGELFF
DNA: TGCTCCAGCAGCCAAGATTCGGGGGTAGTGGCTAGTTGGGCCGGGGAGCTGTTTTTT

size: many
V: TRBV2
J: TRBJ2-2
D: NA
length: 15
CDR3: CASSEAHRVTGELFF
DNA: TGTGCCAGCAGTGAAGCGCACAGGGTGACCGGGGAGCTGTTTTTT

size: many
V: TRBV2
J: TRBJ2-7
D: NA
length: 11
CDR3: CASSPFYEQYF
DNA: TGTGCCAGCAGTCCATTTTACGAGCAGTACTTC

size: many
V: TRBV2
J: TRBJ1-2
D: TRBD1
length: 14
CDR3: CASREGQGNYGYTF
DNA: TGTGCCAGCAGAGAAGGACAGGGTAACTATGGCTACACCTTC

size: many
V: TRBV12-3/TRBV12-4
J: TRBJ1-2
D: TRBD1
length: 15
CDR3: CASKDRQGTAYGYTF
DNA: TGTGCCAGCAAGGACAGGCAAGGGACCGCCTATGGCTACACCTTC

size: many
V: TRBV12-3/TRBV12-4
J: TRBJ2-5
D: NA
length: 12
CDR3: CASSLREETQYF
DNA: TGTGCCAGCAGCTTACGAGAAGAGACCCAGTACTTC

size: many
V: TRBV4-1
J: TRBJ1-1
D: NA
length: 15
CDR3: CASSQKRGAEAEAFF
DNA: TGCGCCAGCAGCCAAAAGCGGGGGGCGGAGGCTGAAGCTTTCTTT

size: many
V: TRBV7-2
J: TRBJ2-2
D: TRBD1
length: 16
CDR3: CASSLAGQGSTGELFF
DNA: TGTGCCAGCAGCTTGGCAGGACAGGGGTCCACCGGGGAGCTGTTTTTT

size: NA
V: TRBV19
J: TRBJ2-5
D: NA
length: 13
CDR3: CASSIGDGETQYF
DNA: TGTGCCAGTAGTATAGGGGATGGGGAGACCCAGTACTTC

size: NA
V: TRBV2
J: TRBJ1-1
D: NA
length: 14
CDR3: CASSTDRMVPEAFF
DNA: TGTGCCAGCAGTACCGACAGGATGGTGCCTGAAGCTTTCTTT

size: many
V: TRBV27
J: TRBJ2-7
D: NA
length: 13
CDR3: CASSFRESYEQYF
DNA: TGTGCCAGCAGTTTCCGAGAGTCCTACGAGCAGTACTTC

size: many
V: TRBV12-3/TRBV12-4
J: TRBJ2-4
D: TRBD2
length: 15
CDR3: CASSLTSGGTDIQYF
DNA: TGTGCCAGCAGTCTGACTAGCGGGGGTACGGACATTCAGTACTTC

size: NA
V: TRBV29-1
J: TRBJ1-2
D: NA
length: 13
CDR3: CSVWGRGIYGYSF
DNA: NA

size: many
V: TRBV10-1
J: TRBJ2-7
D: TRBD1
length: 15
CDR3: CASSALGTGFYEQYF
DNA: TGCGCCAGCAGTGCTCTAGGGACAGGGTTCTACGAGCAGTACTTC

size: few
V: TRBV28
J: TRBJ2-7
D: TRBD1
length: 14
CDR3: CASRTQDRVGEQYF
DNA: TGTGCCAGCAGAACACAGGACAGGGTTGGGGAGCAGTACTTC

size: many
V: TRBV11-2
J: TRBJ2-7
D: TRBD1
length: 15
CDR3: CASSSPRTGAGEQYF
DNA: TGTGCCAGCAGCTCCCCACGGACAGGGGCCGGGGAGCAGTACTTC

size: many
V: TRBV28
J: TRBJ2-7
D: TRBD2
length: 17
CDR3: CASSPRWRLAGAYEQYF
DNA: TGTGCCAGCAGCCCGAGATGGAGGTTGGCGGGAGCCTACGAGCAGTACTTC

size: few
V: TRBV20-1
J: TRBJ2-5
D: TRBD1
length: 15
CDR3: CSASGKTGFEETQYF
DNA: TGCAGTGCTAGCGGGAAGACAGGGTTTGAAGAGACCCAGTACTTC

size: few
V: TRBV13
J: TRBJ2-7
D: TRBD2
length: 14
CDR3: CASSLSGGAREQYF
DNA: TGTGCCAGCAGCCTTAGCGGGGGGGCACGGGAGCAGTACTTC

size: many
V: TRBV28
J: TRBJ1-2
D: NA
length: 16
CDR3: CASSPPGGGTNYGYTF
DNA: TGTGCCAGCAGTCCCCCGGGGGGAGGGACTAACTATGGCTACACCTTC

size: many
V: TRBV10-3
J: TRBJ2-2
D: NA
length: 15
CDR3: CAISESARRTGELFF
DNA: TGTGCCATCAGTGAGTCCGCCCGACGCACCGGGGAGCTGTTTTTT

size: many
V: TRBV5-1
J: TRBJ1-2
D: NA
length: 14
CDR3: CASSLGAMTDGYTF
DNA: TGCGCCAGCAGCTTGGGTGCCATGACGGATGGCTACACCTTC

size: NA
V: TRBV12-3/TRBV12-4
J: TRBJ1-2
D: TRBD1
length: 14
CDR3: CASSPPDRAYGYTF
DNA: TGTGCCAGCAGCCCACCGGACAGGGCCTATGGCTACACCTTC

size: many
V: TRBV5-1
J: TRBJ2-2
D: NA
length: 15
CDR3: CASRTARSHTGELFF
DNA: TGCGCCAGTAGAACAGCGCGCAGTCACACCGGGGAGCTGTTTTTT

size: many
V: TRBV4-1
J: TRBJ1-2
D: NA
length: 14
CDR3: CASSHGHKLYGYTF
DNA: TGCGCCAGCAGTCACGGACATAAACTCTATGGCTACACCTTC

size: NA
V: TRBV3-1
J: TRBJ1-5
D: TRBD1
length: 17
CDR3: CASSQDHAGTGNQPQHF
DNA: TGTGCCAGCAGCCAAGACCACGCCGGGACAGGGAATCAGCCCCAGCATTTT

size: few
V: TRBV20-1
J: TRBJ1-5
D: NA
length: 13
CDR3: CSALTASNQPQHF
DNA: TGCAGTGCGCTGACGGCTAGCAATCAGCCCCAGCATTTT

size: NA
V: TRBV7-9
J: TRBJ2-2
D: NA
length: 14
CDR3: CASRLRTVAGELFF
DNA: TGTGCCAGCAGATTGCGGACAGTCGCCGGGGAGCTGTTTTTT

size: few
V: TRBV5-1
J: TRBJ1-1
D: NA
length: 15
CDR3: CASSLGQGRNAEAFF
DNA: TGCGCCAGCAGCTTGGGACAAGGGCGTAACGCTGAAGCTTTCTTT

size: few
V: TRBV30
J: TRBJ1-1
D: NA
length: 12
CDR3: CAWQGLNTEAFF
DNA: TGTGCCTGGCAAGGGCTGAACACTGAAGCTTTCTTT

size: NA
V: TRBV30
J: TRBJ2-6
D: NA
length: 14
CDR3: CAWTQSGTATVLTF
DNA: TGTGCCTGGACCCAAAGCGGGACAGCAACCGTCCTGACTTTC

size: NA
V: TRBV6-1
J: TRBJ1-2
D: TRBD1
length: 16
CDR3: CASSPLQGDRDYGYTF
DNA: TGTGCCAGCAGTCCCTTACAGGGGGACAGGGACTATGGCTACACCTTC

size: many
V: TRBV27
J: TRBJ1-5
D: NA
length: 14
CDR3: CASSLGFRDQPQHF
DNA: TGTGCCAGCAGTTTAGGGTTTCGGGATCAGCCCCAGCATTTT

size: many
V: TRBV12-3/TRBV12-4
J: TRBJ1-6
D: NA
length: 14
CDR3: CASRRGRGNSPLHF
DNA: TGTGCCAGCAGGCGTGGACGGGGCAATTCACCCCTCCACTTT

size: NA
V: TRBV9
J: TRBJ2-5
D: TRBD1
length: 15
CDR3: CASSPRTGIKETQYF
DNA: TGTGCCAGCAGCCCCCGGACAGGGATTAAAGAGACCCAGTACTTC

size: NA
V: TRBV11-1
J: TRBJ2-7
D: NA
length: 15
CDR3: CASSSGAGSPYEQYF
DNA: TGCGCCAGCAGCTCCGGGGCAGGAAGCCCCTACGAGCAGTACTTC

size: few
V: TRBV7-2
J: TRBJ2-7
D: NA
length: 15
CDR3: CASSLSPGSNYEQYF
DNA: TGTGCCAGCAGCTTAAGTCCCGGGAGTAACTACGAGCAGTACTTC

size: NA
V: TRBV12-3/TRBV12-4
J: TRBJ2-5
D: NA
length: 17
CDR3: CASSQGWGETVKETQYF
DNA: TGTGCCAGCAGCCAGGGCTGGGGTGAGACCGTCAAAGAGACCCAGTACTTC